This record covers a single TCR beta chain. Its specificity is unknown. This entry comes from a study of T cell repertoires in cytomegalovirus infection. Across the study: Matching HLA type, along with CMV infection, was indicated by public TCR beta signatures.

TCRdb analysed the reads with MiXCR anew, one entry per CDR3 protein. Here the sample spans 700,000 to 950,000 distinct CDR3 sequences, 30% to 35% being singletons. V lost 3 bases to trimming and J lost 6 bases, with 0 bases between them. The CDR3 runs to 10 residues. The germline gives CDR1 LGHNT, CDR2 FRNRAP. Broader study findings: Across the ex vivo response, the dominant clonotypes were HLA-C-restricted CMV-specific TCR beta clonotypes.

The rearrangement joins TRBV12-5 to TRBJ2-1; no definite D call. The sequences come from cultured CD8+ T cells from PBMCs, collected from culture after CMV antigen stimulation. The receptor was derived from a human donor in good health (CMV status not recorded). Some clones in this sample may be carry-over from other donors' samples. The CDR3 DNA is TGTGCTAGTGGTTTCAATGAGCAGTTCTTC. Translated, it gives CASGFNEQFF.